The next 27 T cell receptor beta chains were all read from a single sample in a study of human thymus T cells. Corrective cardiac operations yielded the resected thymus tissue. Produced via immunoSEQ multiplex PCR; TCRdb's table is partial and in-frame only. Here the sample spans some 130,000 clones, around 94% being singletons. Source material: thymus tissue. The receptors were gathered from a boy under three years old with a congenital heart defect but otherwise immunologically healthy.

CDR3 loop: CASSQNRGGRGGTQETQYF. CDR3 sequence (DNA): TGTGCCAGCAGTCAGAACAGGGGGGGACGCGGGGGGACACAAGAGACCCAGTACTTC. The chain recombines TRBV27 with TRBJ2-5; D possibly matches TRBD1 or TRBD2 (8 bases each). V lost 5 bases to trimming and J lost 2 bases, with 27 bases between them. Germline V gene sequence: CDR1 MNHEY, CDR2 SMNVEV (reference sequence). This CDR3 is 19 amino acids long.

The table lists this clone with a few counts. This chain joins TRBV6-1 and TRBJ1-6; D is unresolved. The germline V and J ends were trimmed by 7 bases and 8 bases, with 9 bases remaining between them. This CDR3 region has 12 residues. CDR1 is MNHNS, CDR2 SASEGT, per germline. The CDR3 DNA sequence: TGTGCCAGCACCATTAGGGATTCACCCCTCCACTTT. Its protein is CASTIRDSPLHF.

The CDR3 sequence is CASTLAGGKETQYF. CDR3 coding DNA: TGTGCCAGCACCCTCGCCGGGGGCAAAGAGACCCAGTACTTC. V gene TRBV7-2 combines with J gene TRBJ2-5; D possibly uses TRBD1 or TRBD2 (6 bases each). The CDR3 runs to 14 residues. V lost 7 bases and J lost 3, with 15 bases in between. Per the germline V gene, CDR1 is SGHTA and CDR2 is FQGNSA. The whole variable domain, filled in from reference TRBV7-2 and TRBJ2-5, reads GAGVSQSPSNKVTEKGKDVELRCDPISGHTALYWYRQSLGQGLEFLIYFQGNSAPDKSGLPSDRFSAERTGGSVSTLTIQRTQQEDSAVYLCASTLAGGKETQYFGPGTRLLVL.

The rearrangement joins TRBV6-6 to TRBJ2-7, with TRBD1 identical over 9 bases. The CDR3 length is 16 residues. V lost 3 bases, J lost 1 base, and 7 bases stayed unmatched. The germline V gene has CDR1 MNHNY and CDR2 SVGAGI (reference sequence). CDR3 loop: CASSYSTGGESYEQYF. The DNA of the CDR3 is TGTGCCAGCAGTTATTCTACAGGGGGCGAGTCCTACGAGCAGTACTTC.

V is TRBV2 and J is TRBJ2-3; 10 bases are a match to TRBD1. This CDR3 is built from 18 residues. V was clipped by 3 bases and J by 0 bases; unmatched bases: 9. Germline CDR1 reads SNHLY; CDR2 reads FYNNEI. The CDR3 bases are TGTGCCAGCAGTGAGGCACTTAGGACAGGGGGGAGCACAGATACGCAGTATTTT. Amino acids: CASSEALRTGGSTDTQYF.

The V call is TRBV18, the J call TRBJ1-2; 9 bases are shared with TRBD1. The trim removed 3 bases at V and 3 bases at J, leaving 5 bases unmatched. The CDR3 spans 15 residues. The germline V gene encodes CDR1 KGHSH and CDR2 LQKENI. CDR3 in amino acids: CASSPNRGRDYGYTF. The DNA of the CDR3 is TGTGCCAGCTCACCGAACAGGGGGCGTGACTATGGCTACACCTTC.

The genes are TRBV29-1 and TRBJ2-1; 10 nucleotides match TRBD1. Germline-derived CDR1 and CDR2 are SQVTM and ANQGSEA. Trimming cost V 7 bases and J 13 bases; bases outside gene matches: 16. The CDR3 has 14 residues. The CDR3 nucleotides are TGCAGCGCCGGACGCGACAGGGGGCTTGGATTACAGTTCTTC. Amino acid sequence: CSAGRDRGLGLQFF.

This clone was observed once. V gene TRBV19 combines with J gene TRBJ2-7; D remains ambiguous. Deletions cut 5 bases from V and 2 bases from J, with 16 bases between. CDR3 length equals 15 residues. Germline CDR1 reads LNHDA; CDR2 reads SQIVND (reference sequence). DNA of the CDR3: TGTGCCAGTAGTTCTCTTTGGGCAGATCCCTACGAGCAGTACTTC. Amino acid sequence: CASSSLWADPYEQYF.

The chain combines TRBV7-9 with TRBJ1-1; D may be TRBD1 (6 bases). CDR1 and CDR2 from the germline V gene are SEHNR and FQNEAQ (reference sequence). CDR3 size: 16 residues. Trimming pared 5 bases from V and 11 bases from J, leaving 27 bases between. CDR3 nucleotides: TGTGCCAGCAGCAACAGACAGTGTCACTCTGCAACAGGGGCTTTCTTT. Translated: CASSNRQCHSATGAFF.

The rearrangement uses TRBV7-2 and TRBJ2-2, with 9 bases identical to TRBD2. V lost 0 bases and J lost 5; bases outside the gene matches: 19. Per germline, CDR1 SGHTA and CDR2 FQGNSA. CDR3 length: 21 residues. The CDR3 DNA follows: TGTGCCAGCAGCTTAGCGCACAAGGGGCGGGGGGGCCTCCTCCGAACCGGGGAGCTGTTTTTT. Amino acid sequence: CASSLAHKGRGGLLRTGELFF. Based on the CDR3 plus reference TRBV7-2 and TRBJ2-2, the full variable domain is GAGVSQSPSNKVTEKGKDVELRCDPISGHTALYWYRQSLGQGLEFLIYFQGNSAPDKSGLPSDRFSAERTGGSVSTLTIQRTQQEDSAVYLCASSLAHKGRGGLLRTGELFFGEGSRLTVL.

This rearrangement joins TRBV7-2 to TRBJ1-2, with a possible D match to TRBD1 (5 bases). The CDR3 loop spans 15 amino acids. V lost 4 bases and J 5 bases, leaving 17 bases between the germline ends. The germline CDR1 and CDR2 sequences are SGHTA and FQGNSA. This CDR3 reads CASSYRGGAGYGYTF. In DNA, the CDR3 is TGTGCCAGCAGCTATAGGGGAGGGGCGGGTTATGGCTACACCTTC.

V gene TRBV7-2 combines with J gene TRBJ1-3; D is unresolved. Germline V gene data show CDR1 as SGHTA and CDR2 as FQGNSA. The ends were cut back, 5 bases at V and 0 bases at J, with 11 bases in the middle. The CDR3 covers 15 residues. CDR3 nucleotide sequence: TGTGCCAGCAGCCCCGACGCAGACTCTGGAAACACCATATATTTT. Protein product: CASSPDADSGNTIYF.

The genes are TRBV15 and TRBJ2-3; weak D call: TRBD1 (5 bases). Trimming stripped 0 bases from V and 0 bases from J, with 7 bases between. This CDR3 region has 15 residues. The germline V gene encodes CDR1 LNHNV and CDR2 YYDKDF (reference sequence). CDR3 DNA: TGTGCCACCAGCAGAGATAGGGGTAGCACAGATACGCAGTATTTT. Amino acid sequence: CATSRDRGSTDTQYF.

The chain couples TRBV7-4 to TRBJ1-2, with TRBD1 as a possible D gene (6 bases). Germline CDR1 SGHVT, CDR2 SQSDAQ. This CDR3 has 13 residues. Trimming took 4 bases from V and 6 from J, leaving 12 bases between them. CDR3 nucleotides: TGTGCCAGCAGCTCACAGGGAAAGGATGGCTACACCTTC. Protein sequence: CASSSQGKDGYTF.

The rearrangement uses TRBV5-1 and TRBJ2-5; tentative D call: TRBD1 (6 bases). The CDR3 is 16 amino acids. V dropped 4 bases and J dropped 3 bases, with 19 bases sitting between them. The germline gives CDR1 SGHRS, CDR2 YFSETQ. The CDR3 nucleotides are TGCGCCAGCAGCGCGAGGGACATTCTCCCCAAAGAGACCCAGTACTTC. It codes for CASSARDILPKETQYF.

This chain links TRBV5-1 with TRBJ2-1, with D possibly matching TRBD2 (5 bases). Trimming shortened V by 6 bases and J by 6 bases, and 22 bases separated the two germline ends. This CDR3 is 16 amino acids long. The germline V gene encodes CDR1 SGHRS and CDR2 YFSETQ. CDR3 amino acids: CASTPNDNWGANEQFF. The DNA of the CDR3 is TGCGCCAGCACTCCCAATGACAACTGGGGAGCCAATGAGCAGTTCTTC.

The genes are TRBV4-3 and TRBJ1-3; the match to TRBD1 covers 7 bases. The CDR3 consists of 17 residues. Germline loops: CDR1 LGHNA, CDR2 YSLEER. The V and J ends lost 4 bases and 2 bases, in that order; junction bases with no gene match: 11. The CDR3 DNA reads TGCGCCAGCAGCCGTGAATCGGGGCAGGGGGCTGGAAACACCATATATTTT. This sequence encodes CASSRESGQGAGNTIYF.

This clone has a single count. The chain employs TRBV11-2 and TRBJ1-6; D is uncertain. CDR1 and CDR2 (germline): SGHAT, FQNNGV. With 0 bases removed from V and 0 bases from J, the gap between germline ends came to 18 bases. The CDR3 is made up of 20 amino acids. The CDR3 region has the DNA TGTGCCAGCAGCTTAGATAGGACCAGGCGTGGAGGCTCCTATAATTCACCCCTCCACTTT. Translated: CASSLDRTRRGGSYNSPLHF.

The chain links TRBV19 to TRBJ2-3; the match to TRBD2 covers 12 bases. Per the germline V gene, CDR1 is LNHDA and CDR2 is SQIVND (reference sequence). After removal of 3 bases from V and 5 bases from J, the junction contained 9 bases not matched to a gene. CDR3 length: 17 residues. In DNA, the CDR3 is TGTGCCAGTAGTATGCGGTCTAGCGGGGGGGCTGGAGATACGCAGTATTTT. Translated, it gives CASSMRSSGGAGDTQYF.

The rearrangement uses TRBV5-4 and TRBJ1-3; 8 bases fit TRBD1. This CDR3 has 17 residues. The germline V gene encodes CDR1 SGHNT and CDR2 YYREEE (reference sequence). The trim removed 0 bases at V and 0 bases at J, leaving 5 bases unmatched. CDR3 in amino acids: CASSLEGQGYSGNTIYF. The CDR3 DNA sequence: TGTGCCAGCAGCTTGGAAGGACAGGGTTACTCTGGAAACACCATATATTTT. Full variable domain (missing parts from reference TRBV5-4 and TRBJ1-3): ETGVTQSPTHLIKTRGQQVTLRCSSQSGHNTVSWYQQALGQGPQFIFQYYREEENGRGNFPPRFSGLQFPNYSSELNVNALELDDSALYLCASSLEGQGYSGNTIYFGEGSWLTVV.

The J gene is TRBJ2-1, the V gene TRBV4-3, with D perhaps being TRBD1 or TRBD2 (5 bases each). Germline loops: CDR1 LGHNA, CDR2 YSLEER. Trimming removed 3 bases at V and 2 bases at J, with 20 bases between. The length of the CDR3 is 18 residues. The CDR3 DNA reads as TGCGCCAGCAGCCATTTGGATCCTACCGGGGCCCCCTACAATGAGCAGTTCTTC. The encoded protein is CASSHLDPTGAPYNEQFF.

The chain carries TRBV5-6 and TRBJ1-2; 11 positions agree with TRBD1. Germline V gives CDR1 SGHDT, CDR2 YYEEEE. After removal of 4 bases from V and 5 bases from J, the junction contained 7 bases not matched to a gene. The length of the CDR3 is 15 residues. CDR3 residues: CASSPGQGAEYGYTF. CDR3 nucleotides: TGTGCCAGCAGCCCAGGACAGGGGGCGGAATATGGCTACACCTTC.

This sequence joins TRBV5-4 and TRBJ1-2, with 7 bases matching TRBD1. The CDR3 extends over 16 amino acids. Losses at the gene ends were 0 bases for V and 0 bases for J; bases not matched to a gene: 5. Germline CDR1 and CDR2: SGHNT and YYREEE (reference sequence). The CDR3 nucleotides read TGTGCCAGCAGCTTGGTAGGGGGCCCCACTAACTATGGCTACACCTTC. This codes for CASSLVGGPTNYGYTF.

The rearrangement links TRBV6-6 to TRBJ2-5; 8 bases are a match to TRBD1. Germline assignment: CDR1 MNHNY and CDR2 SVGAGI (reference sequence). This CDR3 contains 15 residues. The junction had 10 bases not matched to a gene; V was cut back by 5 bases and J by 5 bases. CDR3 in DNA: TGTGCCAGCAGTCTTCAGGGGGCTACCAGGGAGACCCAGTACTTC. This translates into CASSLQGATRETQYF.

This clone turned up a few times. The gene calls are TRBV6-5 and TRBJ2-7; possibly TRBD1 for D (6 bases). Germline CDR1 and CDR2: MNHEY and SVGAGI. The CDR3 totals 14 residues. Trimming cost V 5 bases and J 7 bases, with 18 bases left between them. In DNA, the CDR3 is TGTGCCAGCAGTCCCCACAGGGACCACGAGGAGCAGTACTTC. Its translation: CASSPHRDHEEQYF.

The genes are TRBV13 and TRBJ1-1; TRBD1 matches 10 bases. The CDR3 is 16 amino acids. The ends lost 5 bases at V and 2 bases at J; junction bases unmatched: 8. Germline values: CDR1 PRHDT, CDR2 FYEKMQ (reference sequence). The CDR3 nucleotides read TGTGCCAGCAGCCCGCGAGGGGACAGGGGAAACACTGAAGCTTTCTTT. Translated, it gives CASSPRGDRGNTEAFF.

The J gene is TRBJ1-1, the V gene TRBV4-3, with a weak D call TRBD1 (5 bases). Germline V gene lookup returns CDR1 LGHNA and CDR2 YSLEER. The germline V and J ends were trimmed by 0 bases and 6 bases, with 14 bases remaining between them. The length of the CDR3 is 15 residues. This CDR3 reads CASSQDTGETAEAFF. For the CDR3, the DNA is TGCGCCAGCAGCCAAGATACGGGGGAAACGGCTGAAGCTTTCTTT.